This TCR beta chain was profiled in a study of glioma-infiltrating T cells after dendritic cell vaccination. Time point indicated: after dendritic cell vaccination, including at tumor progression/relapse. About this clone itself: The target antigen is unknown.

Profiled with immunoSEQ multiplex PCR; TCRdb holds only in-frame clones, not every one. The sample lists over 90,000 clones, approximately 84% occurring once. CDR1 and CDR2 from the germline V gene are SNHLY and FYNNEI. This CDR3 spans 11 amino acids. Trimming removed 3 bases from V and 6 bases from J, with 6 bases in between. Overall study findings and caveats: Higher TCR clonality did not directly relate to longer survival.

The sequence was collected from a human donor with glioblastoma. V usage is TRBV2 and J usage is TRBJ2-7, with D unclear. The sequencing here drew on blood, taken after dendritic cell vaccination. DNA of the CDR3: TGTGCCAGCAGTGAGGTAGTCGAGCAGTACTTC. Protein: CASSEVVEQYF.